Listed here are 3 T cell receptor beta chains from one sample, sequenced in a study of T cell responses to AZD1222 COVID-19 vaccine. Sequenced by immunoSEQ multiplex PCR; TCRdb stores in-frame clones only, minus some. Altogether 180,000 or so clones are present, more than 80% being singletons, with the ten largest covering 4% to 4.5%. The sample consisted of peripheral blood, taken 28 days after the second dose of the MenACWY control vaccine. The receptors come from an adult who received the MenACWY meningococcal vaccine as a control.

This sequence joins TRBV7-3 and TRBJ2-1; 13 bases are shared with TRBD2. The CDR3 extends over 16 amino acids. Per germline, CDR1 SGHTA and CDR2 FQGTGA. With 2 bases clipped from V and 5 bases from J, the junction kept 3 bases outside the gene matches. CDR3 sequence reads: CASSLVGTSGDNEQFF. DNA of the CDR3: TGTGCCAGCAGCTTAGTTGGGACTAGCGGGGACAATGAGCAGTTCTTC.

The rearrangement links TRBV23-1 to TRBJ1-5; no definite D call. TRBV23-1 is recorded as an ORF, its role being uncertain. The CDR3 covers 13 residues. V was shortened by 4 bases and J by 1 base, with 5 bases between the two germline ends. As DNA, the CDR3 is TGCGCCAGCAGTCGGAGGAGCAATCAGCCCCAGCATTTT. Translated: CASSRRSNQPQHF.

The chain recombines TRBV2 with TRBJ1-5; D is unresolved. The CDR3 spans 13 residues. CDR1 is SNHLY and CDR2 is FYNNEI in the germline V gene. The V end lost 6 bases, the J end lost 0 bases, and 6 bases lay between the germline ends. The CDR3 DNA reads TGTGCCAGCAGCACCTATAGCAATCAGCCCCAGCATTTT. Protein product: CASSTYSNQPQHF.